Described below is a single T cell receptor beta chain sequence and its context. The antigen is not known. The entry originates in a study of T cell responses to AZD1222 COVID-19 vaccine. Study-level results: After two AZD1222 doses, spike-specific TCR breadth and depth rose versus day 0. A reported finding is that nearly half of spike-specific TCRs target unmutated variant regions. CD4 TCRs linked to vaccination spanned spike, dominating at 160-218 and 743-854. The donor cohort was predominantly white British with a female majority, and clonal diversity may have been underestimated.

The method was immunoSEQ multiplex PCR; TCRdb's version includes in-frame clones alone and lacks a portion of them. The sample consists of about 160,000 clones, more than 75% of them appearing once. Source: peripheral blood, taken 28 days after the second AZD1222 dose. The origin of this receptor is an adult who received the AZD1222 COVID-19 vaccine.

In DNA, the CDR3 is TGTGCCAGCAGCCCCTATCTCAGCCAGGGCTCCAGCTATGGCTACACCTTC. This gives the protein CASSPYLSQGSSYGYTF. The chain has TRBV3-1 (or the pseudogene TRBV3-2) and TRBJ1-2; possible D gene TRBD1, 5 bases. Germline loops: CDR1 LGHDT, CDR2 YNNKEL (reference sequence). The CDR3 loop spans 17 amino acids. V shed 4 bases and J shed 4 bases, with 22 bases lying between them.